The 32 T cell receptor beta chains given below trace back to one sample, sequenced in a study of T cells in Graves' hyperthyroidism and ophthalmopathy. Regions amplified from RNA transcripts were the TCR beta CDR3 regions. TCR CDR3 underwent first-round RT-PCR with the HTBI primer set. TCRdb reprocessed the multiplex PCR reads via MiXCR and lists one record per CDR3 protein. The repertoire includes 300,000 to 400,000 distinct CDR3 sequences, 14% of them detected once, and approximately 9.9% sits in the top ten. Sequencing was done on a sample of blood. The receptors stem from a woman aged 55-70 years with Graves' hyperthyroidism.

This clonotype has more than one count but fewer than ten. CDR3 protein: CSAAGGSDEQFF. CDR3 nucleotides: TGCAGTGCCGCCGGGGGTTCCGATGAGCAGTTCTTC. The chain is built from TRBV20-1 and TRBJ2-1; a possible D gene is TRBD2 (6 bases). The V and J ends lost 6 bases and 8 bases respectively, with 14 bases between them. The CDR3 loop spans 12 amino acids. Per the germline V gene, CDR1 is DFQATT and CDR2 is SNEGSKA (reference sequence).

This clonotype was observed a few times. The chain joins TRBV19 to TRBJ1-2, with 8 bases that match TRBD1. Per the germline V gene, CDR1 is LNHDA and CDR2 is SQIVND (reference sequence). V lost 7 bases to trimming and J lost 4 bases; unmatched junction nucleotides: 8. This CDR3 spans 14 amino acids. The CDR3 DNA is TGTGCCAGTACCCCGGGACAGGACTTCTATGGCTACACCTTC. Translation: CASTPGQDFYGYTF.

The V gene is TRBV5-1, the J gene TRBJ2-7; 7 bases map to TRBD1. CDR3 length: 14 amino acids. J was trimmed by 2 bases and V by 5 bases; bases with no gene match: 7. Germline-derived CDR1 and CDR2 are SGHRS and YFSETQ. The CDR3 region is CASSSQGLPYEQYF. The CDR3 DNA is TGCGCCAGCAGTTCACAGGGGCTCCCCTACGAGCAGTACTTC.

This clonotype occurred many times. The chain joins TRBV11-2 to TRBJ1-1; no firm D call. The CDR3 is 14 amino acids. Germline-derived CDR1 and CDR2 are SGHAT and FQNNGV. Trimming shortened V by 2 bases and J by 1 base, and 8 bases separated the two germline ends. The chain's CDR3 is CASSLMAGNTEAFF. Written as DNA, the CDR3 is TGTGCCAGCAGCTTAATGGCAGGGAACACTGAAGCTTTCTTT.

This clonotype was seen at least ten times. This chain connects TRBV12-5 to TRBJ2-7, with 10 bases that match TRBD1. CDR1 is LGHNT, CDR2 FRNRAP, per germline. V dropped 4 bases and J dropped 5; count of bases not matched to a gene: 5. The CDR3 extends over 14 amino acids. CDR3 amino acids: CASGWRDRGDEQYF. The CDR3 DNA sequence: TGTGCTAGTGGTTGGCGGGACAGGGGTGACGAGCAGTACTTC.

This clonotype was detected only a few times. The chain uses TRBV28 and TRBJ2-1, with a weak D call TRBD1 (5 bases). V was cut by 3 bases and J by 8 bases, with 11 bases left in between. This CDR3 has 13 residues. CDR1 is MDHEN and CDR2 is SYDVKM in the germline V gene. CDR3 residues: CASSFRQKDEQFF. The CDR3, as DNA: TGTGCCAGCAGTTTTAGACAGAAGGATGAGCAGTTCTTC. Supplemented by reference TRBV28 and TRBJ2-1, the full variable domain reads DVKVTQSSRYLVKRTGEKVFLECVQDMDHENMFWYRQDPGLGLRLIYFSYDVKMKEKGDIPEGYSVSREKKERFSLILESASTNQTSMYLCASSFRQKDEQFFGPGTRLTVL.

The table lists this clonotype with many counts. The chain joins TRBV5-5 to TRBJ2-7, with D unclear. Germline V gene lookup returns CDR1 SGHKS and CDR2 YYEKEE (reference sequence). V dropped 0 bases and J dropped 7 bases, with 11 bases sitting between them. This CDR3 spans 13 amino acids. The CDR3 DNA reads as TGTGCCAGCAGCTTGGGTCTCGCGCAGGAGCAGTACTTC. It specifies CASSLGLAQEQYF.

The sample holds many counts of this clonotype. The chain uses TRBV29-1 and TRBJ1-3; D call uncertain. V lost 3 bases to trimming and J lost 0 bases, with 12 bases between them. This CDR3 region has 15 residues. In germline, CDR1 is SQVTM, CDR2 ANQGSEA. As DNA, the CDR3 is TGCAGCGTTGATGGCGGTACGGTCTCTGGAAACACCATATATTTT. Translated, it gives CSVDGGTVSGNTIYF.

This clonotype was counted only a few times. The V call is TRBV9, the J call TRBJ2-3, with D hard to call. CDR1 SGDLS and CDR2 YYNGEE come from the germline V gene. The V gene lost 0 bases and the J gene lost 5 bases, with 10 bases spanning the gap. The CDR3 contains 14 residues. The CDR3 sequence: CASSVGLGRDTQYF. Written as DNA, the CDR3 is TGTGCCAGCAGCGTAGGGCTAGGCAGAGATACGCAGTATTTT.

The gene calls are TRBV5-1 and TRBJ2-7; possible D gene TRBD2, 6 bases. Germline V CDR1 and CDR2: SGHRS, YFSETQ. CDR3 length: 16 residues. Trimming removed 4 bases at V and 6 bases at J, with 23 bases between. The CDR3 sequence: CASSPGVGLVGREQYF. CDR3 sequence (DNA): TGCGCCAGCAGCCCGGGGGTCGGGCTAGTCGGTCGCGAGCAGTACTTC.

The rearrangement uses TRBV11-2 and TRBJ2-3, with 10 bases that match TRBD2. Looked up from germline, CDR1 is SGHAT and CDR2 is FQNNGV. Trimming cost V 3 bases and J 4 bases; bases outside gene matches: 4. The CDR3 sequence is 15 residues long. The CDR3 DNA sequence: TGTGCCAGCAGCTTTTCTAGCGGGAGCGCAGATACGCAGTATTTT. Protein sequence: CASSFSSGSADTQYF.

The rearrangement joins TRBV19 to TRBJ2-1; D not resolved. The CDR3 length is 13 residues. Germline lookup yields CDR1 LNHDA and CDR2 SQIVND (reference sequence). Trimming took 3 bases from V and 4 from J, leaving 7 bases between them. This chain's CDR3 is CASSMVLYNEQFF. CDR3 bases: TGTGCCAGTAGTATGGTTCTTTACAATGAGCAGTTCTTC. The complete variable domain, with remaining parts taken from reference TRBV19 and TRBJ2-1, reads DGGITQSPKYLFRKEGQNVTLSCEQNLNHDAMYWYRQDPGQGLRLIYYSQIVNDFQKGDIAEGYSVSREKKESFPLTVTSAQKNPTAFYLCASSMVLYNEQFFGPGTRLTVL.

V and J are TRBV20-1 and TRBJ1-5; the D is unclear. Germline V gene lookup returns CDR1 DFQATT and CDR2 SNEGSKA (reference sequence). The CDR3 is made up of 12 amino acids. Trimming removed 1 base at V and 10 bases at J, with 11 bases between. The CDR3 DNA sequence: TGCAGTGCTAGAGGGACCGGCGGACCCCAGCATTTT. Protein: CSARGTGGPQHF.

This clonotype was seen repeatedly, ten times or more. The chain couples TRBV3-1 to TRBJ2-1, with TRBD2 matching 13 bases. The CDR3 is 16 residues long. Trimming at V came to 5 bases and at J to 0 bases, leaving 1 base not matched to a gene. CDR1 is LGHDT, CDR2 YNNKEL, per germline (reference sequence). CDR3 in DNA: TGTGCCAGCAGCAGACTAGCGGGAGGCTCCTACAATGAGCAGTTCTTC. This encodes CASSRLAGGSYNEQFF.

Many counts were recorded for this clonotype. The CDR3: CSARETDRANTEAFF. As DNA, the CDR3 is TGCAGTGCTAGAGAAACGGACAGGGCGAACACTGAAGCTTTCTTT. The rearrangement uses TRBV20-1 and TRBJ1-1; TRBD1 agrees at 8 bases. The ends lost 0 bases at V and 1 base at J; junction bases unmatched: 4. The germline gives CDR1 DFQATT, CDR2 SNEGSKA (reference sequence). The CDR3 spans 15 residues.

Comments on this clonotype: It may be a read error: a sequence one base away is much more abundant. The chain's CDR3 is CASSSGHAGNTIYF. In DNA, the CDR3 is TGTGCCAGCAGTTCAGGACACGCTGGAAACACCATATATTTT. The rearrangement joins TRBV28 to TRBJ1-3, with D maybe TRBD1 (5 bases). Deletions cut 4 bases from V and 2 bases from J, with 9 bases between. The CDR3 runs to 14 residues. Germline V CDR1 and CDR2: MDHEN, SYDVKM.

This clonotype was observed at least ten times. The CDR3 protein is CAWTGIDTEAFF. Written as DNA, the CDR3 is TGTGCCTGGACAGGGATAGACACTGAAGCTTTCTTT. This sequence joins TRBV30 and TRBJ1-1, with a possible D match to TRBD1 (5 bases). V was shortened by 4 bases and J by 3 bases, with 9 bases between the two germline ends. CDR3 length: 12 amino acids. Germline-derived CDR1 and CDR2 are GTSNPN and SVGIG (reference sequence).

The sample holds many counts of this clonotype. The chain has TRBV2 and TRBJ2-5; 10 positions agree with TRBD2. The CDR3 consists of 17 residues. Germline trimming cut 2 bases from V and 5 bases from J; bases unmatched to any gene: 11. Looked up from germline, CDR1 is SNHLY and CDR2 is FYNNEI. The CDR3 sequence: CASSEWLAGASAETQYF. CDR3 nucleotide sequence: TGTGCCAGCAGTGAATGGCTAGCGGGAGCATCCGCGGAGACCCAGTACTTC.

This chain uses TRBV7-4 with TRBJ2-3, with 8 nucleotides matching TRBD2. The germline CDR1 and CDR2 sequences are SGHVT and SQSDAQ. This CDR3 is 16 amino acids long. Losses at the gene ends were 9 bases for V and 4 bases for J; bases not matched to a gene: 15. CDR3 in amino acids: CASPHSRTSFPDTQYF. CDR3 nucleotide sequence: TGTGCCAGTCCCCACTCGAGGACTAGCTTCCCAGATACGCAGTATTTT.

In this sample, this clonotype turned up many times. The rearrangement links TRBV6-1 to TRBJ2-1; 8 positions match TRBD2. The CDR3 totals 12 residues. The trim removed 7 bases at V and 9 bases at J, leaving 5 bases unmatched. Germline values: CDR1 MNHNS, CDR2 SASEGT. CDR3 DNA: TGTGCCAGCACTAGCGGGCGAGCTGAGCAGTTCTTC. Its protein product is CASTSGRAEQFF.

The chain has TRBV2 and TRBJ2-7; D might be TRBD2 (5 bases). The CDR3 totals 12 residues. The germline V gene has CDR1 SNHLY and CDR2 FYNNEI. Trimming cost V 11 bases and J 1 base, with 12 bases left between them. CDR3 loop: CAVRTRSYEQYF. DNA of the CDR3: TGTGCCGTACGGACTCGATCCTACGAGCAGTACTTC.

This clonotype was detected many times. The rearrangement joins TRBV2 to TRBJ2-5; 10 bases align to TRBD1. Germline V gene sequence: CDR1 SNHLY, CDR2 FYNNEI. With V trimmed by 4 bases and J by 5 bases, 4 bases remained unmatched. CDR3 length: 14 residues. The CDR3 reads CASSVVTGGETQYF. In DNA form, the CDR3 reads TGTGCCAGCAGTGTTGTGACAGGGGGCGAGACCCAGTACTTC.

The J gene is TRBJ2-7, the V gene TRBV19, with D possibly TRBD1 on 5 matching bases. The germline CDR1 and CDR2 sequences are LNHDA and SQIVND (reference sequence). CDR3 length equals 16 residues. The germline V and J ends were trimmed by 5 bases and 0 bases, with 17 bases remaining between them. This CDR3 is CASSAYRSESSYEQYF. The CDR3 DNA follows: TGTGCCAGTAGTGCTTACAGGAGTGAGAGCTCCTACGAGCAGTACTTC.

This clonotype occurred many times. The chain is built from TRBV24-1 and TRBJ2-2; TRBD2 matches 15 bases. Germline V gene sequence: CDR1 KGHDR, CDR2 SFDVKD. The V segment lost 4 bases and the J segment 7 bases; nucleotides outside the gene matches: 6. The CDR3 sequence is 17 residues long. The CDR3 DNA sequence: TGTGCCACCAGTGACTCCGGGACTAGCGGGAGGAGCGGGGAGCTGTTTTTT. Translating gives CATSDSGTSGRSGELFF.

The rearrangement joins TRBV19 to TRBJ1-2; no firm D call. The germline V gene encodes CDR1 LNHDA and CDR2 SQIVND (reference sequence). The CDR3 is 14 amino acids. Trimming removed 3 bases at V and 0 bases at J, with 8 bases between. The CDR3: CASSISGPNYGYTF. The DNA of the CDR3 is TGTGCCAGTAGTATTAGCGGCCCTAACTATGGCTACACCTTC. The full variable domain, its missing parts supplied by reference TRBV19 and TRBJ1-2, is DGGITQSPKYLFRKEGQNVTLSCEQNLNHDAMYWYRQDPGQGLRLIYYSQIVNDFQKGDIAEGYSVSREKKESFPLTVTSAQKNPTAFYLCASSISGPNYGYTFGSGTRLTVV.

The chain uses TRBV7-8 and TRBJ2-3; 7 nucleotides align to TRBD2. The length of the CDR3 is 15 residues. Germline loops: CDR1 SGHVS, CDR2 FQNEAQ. V shed 4 bases and J 1 base; nucleotides not matched to a gene: 5. The DNA of the CDR3 is TGTGCCAGCAGCTCAGGACTAGTGCGCACAGATACGCAGTATTTT. It is translated as CASSSGLVRTDTQYF.

This clonotype came up a few times. The chain has TRBV5-8 and TRBJ2-1, with D perhaps assigned TRBD1 or TRBD2 (5 bases each). Trimming removed 0 bases from V and 6 bases from J, with 13 bases in between. CDR1 SGHTS and CDR2 YDEGEE come from the germline V gene. This CDR3 spans 15 amino acids. The CDR3 bases are TGTGCCAGCAGCTTGGGAGCGGAGAGGGGCAATGAGCAGTTCTTC. Translated, it gives CASSLGAERGNEQFF.

This clonotype was seen ten or more times. The V gene is TRBV3-1, the J gene TRBJ1-2; TRBD1 agrees at 8 bases. The CDR3 covers 14 residues. V lost 4 bases, J lost 5 bases, and 6 bases stayed unmatched. The germline V gene has CDR1 LGHDT and CDR2 YNNKEL (reference sequence). CDR3 protein: CASSPTGVQYGYTF. For the CDR3, the DNA is TGTGCCAGCAGCCCGACAGGGGTTCAGTATGGCTACACCTTC.

This clonotype has at least ten counts. The V and J genes are TRBV6-1 and TRBJ2-1; D is possibly TRBD1 or TRBD2 (5 bases each). Trimming removed 6 bases from V and 0 bases from J, with 12 bases in between. Germline-derived CDR1 and CDR2 are MNHNS and SASEGT. The CDR3 covers 15 residues. The CDR3 here is CASRVFGGSYNEQFF. CDR3 coding DNA: TGTGCCAGCAGGGTATTTGGGGGCTCCTACAATGAGCAGTTCTTC.

CDR3 coding DNA: TGTGCCAGCAGTTTAGGGCTATTGGGCAATGAGCAGTTCTTC. Its protein product is CASSLGLLGNEQFF. J is TRBJ2-1 and V is TRBV12-3 or TRBV12-4; D unresolved. V was trimmed by 1 base and J by 6 bases, leaving 10 bases between them. The CDR3 runs to 14 residues.

Only a few counts were recorded for this clonotype. The V gene is TRBV9, the J gene TRBJ2-1; 7 nucleotides line up with TRBD1. Germline V CDR1 and CDR2: SGDLS, YYNGEE. The CDR3 runs 14 residues. With 4 bases clipped from V and 6 bases from J, the junction kept 7 bases outside the gene matches. The CDR3 here is CASSYDRVFNEQFF. The CDR3 region has the DNA TGTGCCAGCAGCTACGACAGGGTTTTCAATGAGCAGTTCTTC.

This clonotype appeared many times. This chain connects TRBV18 to TRBJ2-7, with D hard to call. Trimming removed 3 bases at V and 1 base at J, with 13 bases between. Germline assignment: CDR1 KGHSH and CDR2 LQKENI. The CDR3 totals 15 residues. CDR3 region: CASSPTDRFSYEQYF. As DNA, the CDR3 is TGTGCCAGCTCACCGACCGACCGCTTTTCCTACGAGCAGTACTTC.